This TCR beta chain was identified during a study of CD8 T cells in Susac syndrome. Broader study findings: As the study acknowledged, the number of individuals who were part of its TCR sequencing and HLA analysis was relatively small.

The authors reverse transcribed 0.5 to 1 ug RNA with random hexamers. Coverage of TCR beta CDR3 amplification by immunoSEQ multiplex PCR extended to 54 Vbeta and 13 Jbeta. One entry per CDR3 protein results from TCRdb running MiXCR on the immunoSEQ multiplex PCR reads. The sample has a few hundred thousand distinct CDR3 sequences, approximately 95% seen once. Sequencing of TCR beta covered CD8+ and CD4+ T cells obtained from blood. Note on this clonotype: What it binds is not known.

The CDR3 has 13 amino acids. The germline V gene encodes CDR1 LNHDA and CDR2 SQIVND (reference sequence). V was cut by 9 bases and J by 5 bases, with 16 bases left in between. The sequenced material came from CD4+ T cells from PBMCs. The rearrangement joins TRBV19 to TRBJ1-2; tentatively, D is TRBD1 (6 bases). The source of this sequence is a human donor with multiple sclerosis. CDR3 nucleotide sequence: TGTGCCAGCAAAACCGGGACACAGTATGGCTACACCTTC. Protein sequence: CASKTGTQYGYTF.